This note documents a single T cell receptor (beta chain) sequence. Other DNA sequences in this specimen translate into the identical CDR3. V was clipped by 1 base and J by 8 bases, with 9 bases between them. Germline assignment: CDR1 LNHNV and CDR2 YYDKDF (reference sequence). This CDR3 is 13 amino acids long. Method: immunoSEQ multiplex PCR; TCRdb's copy keeps in-frame clones and lacks some. Counted here are roughly 2,000,000 clones, roughly 95% occurring once; the ten biggest clones make up less than 2%. The sample comes from a study of shared clonotypes between healthy human individuals. Study information: Per donor, CD8 memory used one plate, CD8 naive used two, CD4 memory used three and CD4 naive used three.

As defined, naive CD8 cells were CD45RO-negative and positively selected for CCR7, with terminally differentiated effector memory CD45RA+ cells excluded. None of the donors, who were healthy HIV-negative adults, had recently had acute infections or vaccinations. The specimen sequenced was naive CD8+ T cells from PBMCs. The origin of this receptor is a man aged 18 to 30 in good health. Some clones in this sample may be carry-over from other donors' samples. The V call is TRBV15, the J call TRBJ2-1; unclear D gene. CDR3 sequence: CATSRGLADEQFF. The CDR3 DNA is TGTGCCACCAGCAGAGGCTTGGCCGATGAGCAGTTCTTC.